This TCR beta chain stems from a study of CD8 T cell repertoires and HIV-1 epitope variants. About the study: Twenty-five autologous and known Gag and Nef epitope variant peptides each stimulated T cells separately.

A word on this clone: Its target is unknown.

CDR1 MNHNS and CDR2 SASEGT come from the germline V gene. This CDR3 region has 15 residues. J gave up 4 bases and V 1 base, and 7 bases lay outside the gene matches. Sequencing used immunoSEQ multiplex PCR; TCRdb keeps in-frame clones, though not all of them. The sample holds about 1,900 clones; about two thirds are singletons and the top ten take around two fifths. The chain links TRBV6-1 to TRBJ2-7; 7 positions agree with TRBD2. The specimen sequenced was cultured CD8+ T cells derived from PBMCs. The sequence derives from a male donor with HIV. The CDR3, as DNA: TGTGCCAGCAGTGAAGAGTCGGCTAGCGGATACGAGCAGTACTTC. This codes for CASSEESASGYEQYF.